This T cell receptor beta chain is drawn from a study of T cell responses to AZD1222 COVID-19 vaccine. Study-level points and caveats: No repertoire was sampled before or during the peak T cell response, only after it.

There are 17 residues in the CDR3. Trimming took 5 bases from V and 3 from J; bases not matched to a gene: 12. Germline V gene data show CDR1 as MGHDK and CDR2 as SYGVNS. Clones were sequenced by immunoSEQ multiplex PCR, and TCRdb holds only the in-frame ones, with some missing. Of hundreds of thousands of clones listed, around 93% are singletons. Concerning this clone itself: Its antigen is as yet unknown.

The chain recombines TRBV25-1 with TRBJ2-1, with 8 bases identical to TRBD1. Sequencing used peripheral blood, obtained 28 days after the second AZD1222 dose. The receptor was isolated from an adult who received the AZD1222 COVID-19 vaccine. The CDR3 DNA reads TGTGCCAGCAGTCACCCCGGACAGGGCCCACGCTACAATGAGCAGTTCTTC. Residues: CASSHPGQGPRYNEQFF.